The next 22 T cell receptor beta chains were all read from a single sample in a study of CD8 T cells in ankylosing spondylitis. TCRdb called the 5' RACE reads again in MiXCR, with one record for every CDR3 protein. The table lists hundreds of thousands of distinct CDR3 sequences, around 24% of them singletons. Sequencing input: blood, either unsorted or a sorted T cell fraction (not recorded which). The origin of the receptors is a male donor with ankylosing spondylitis or in good health (not recorded which).

This clonotype was seen a single time. The chain combines TRBV20-1 with TRBJ2-7; TRBD1 matches 7 bases. The germline V gene encodes CDR1 DFQATT and CDR2 SNEGSKA (reference sequence). The CDR3 is 14 amino acids. Trimming took 0 bases from V and 3 from J; bases not matched to a gene: 5. CDR3 nucleotide sequence: TGCAGTGCTAGAGATTACAGGGGCAGCTACGAGCAGTACTTC. Its protein is CSARDYRGSYEQYF.

This clonotype was seen repeatedly, ten times or more. The rearrangement joins TRBV6-6 to TRBJ2-2; 7 bases map to TRBD1. V lost 5 bases, J lost 13 bases, and 4 bases stayed unmatched. This CDR3 contains 11 residues. In germline, CDR1 is MNHNY, CDR2 SVGAGI (reference sequence). The CDR3 DNA follows: TGTGCCAGCAGTGACAGGGTGGTGCTGTTTTTT. It codes for CASSDRVVLFF.

This clonotype has more than one count but fewer than ten. The chain combines TRBV3-1 with TRBJ2-3, with 7 positions matching TRBD2. Germline CDR1 LGHDT, CDR2 YNNKEL (reference sequence). V lost 1 base and J lost 2; bases outside the gene matches: 6. CDR3 length: 16 amino acids. The DNA for the CDR3 is TGTGCCAGCAGCCAAGTTCGGACTAGTTTCACAGATACGCAGTATTTT. It is translated as CASSQVRTSFTDTQYF.

This clonotype was observed at least ten times. The chain uses TRBV9 and TRBJ2-5; tentative D call: TRBD2 (7 bases). V was pared by 0 bases and J by 3 bases, with 15 bases between. CDR1 SGDLS and CDR2 YYNGEE come from the germline V gene. This CDR3 contains 16 residues. The DNA for the CDR3 is TGTGCCAGCAGCGTAGTAGTCGGGGGGCCGGAAGAGACCCAGTACTTC. As protein: CASSVVVGGPEETQYF.

This clonotype was detected a few times. The chain couples TRBV29-1 to TRBJ1-1; no clear D. The germline gives CDR1 SQVTM, CDR2 ANQGSEA. V lost 3 bases and J lost 2, with 10 bases in between. This CDR3 has 13 residues. The CDR3 is CSVDEDVNTEAFF. The CDR3 DNA reads as TGCAGCGTTGATGAGGACGTAAACACTGAAGCTTTCTTT.

The rearrangement joins TRBV12-3 or TRBV12-4 to TRBJ2-6; D remains unclear. The CDR3 covers 15 residues. V was cut by 6 bases and J by 1 base, with 10 bases left in between. This chain's CDR3 is CASSPIGSGANVLTF. The CDR3 DNA reads as TGTGCCAGCAGCCCTATTGGGTCTGGGGCCAACGTCCTGACTTTC.

The chain employs TRBV19 and TRBJ2-1; D is undetermined. CDR3 length: 15 amino acids. Trimming removed 3 bases at V and 7 bases at J, with 16 bases between. Germline V gene lookup returns CDR1 LNHDA and CDR2 SQIVND (reference sequence). CDR3 sequence: CASSMIGFLGNEQFF. CDR3 DNA: TGTGCCAGTAGTATGATAGGGTTTCTTGGGAATGAGCAGTTCTTC. The full variable domain, in which reference TRBV19 and TRBJ2-1 provide the parts outside the CDR3, is DGGITQSPKYLFRKEGQNVTLSCEQNLNHDAMYWYRQDPGQGLRLIYYSQIVNDFQKGDIAEGYSVSREKKESFPLTVTSAQKNPTAFYLCASSMIGFLGNEQFFGPGTRLTVL.

This rearrangement joins TRBV27 to TRBJ2-7; D possibly corresponds to TRBD1 (6 bases). The germline gives CDR1 MNHEY, CDR2 SMNVEV (reference sequence). V was clipped by 4 bases and J by 0 bases, with 13 bases between them. The CDR3 contains 15 residues. CDR3 nucleotides: TGTGCCAGCAGTTCAATACAGGGACCCTCCTACGAGCAGTACTTC. Encoded protein: CASSSIQGPSYEQYF.

This clonotype was counted many times. The chain has TRBV12-3 or TRBV12-4 and TRBJ2-1; 16 nucleotides align to TRBD2. Germline trimming cut 5 bases from V and 8 bases from J; bases unmatched to any gene: 6. This CDR3 has 16 amino acids. CDR3 residues: CASSPGTSGRADEQFF. The CDR3 nucleotides read TGTGCCAGCAGTCCTGGGACTAGCGGGAGGGCTGATGAGCAGTTCTTC.

This clonotype came up many times. Here the CDR3 DNA reads TGCAGCGGGACCCGGGACACGATTAGCACAGATACGCAGTATTTT. Protein: CSGTRDTISTDTQYF. This rearrangement joins TRBV29-1 to TRBJ2-3, with a tentative D call TRBD1 (6 bases). Germline CDR1 is SQVTM and CDR2 is ANQGSEA. Trimming stripped 7 bases from V and 0 bases from J, with 17 bases between. The CDR3 runs to 15 residues.

This clonotype showed up many times. CDR3 residues: CASGLRMVAYNEQFF. CDR3 nucleotides: TGTGCCAGCGGTCTTAGGATGGTGGCCTACAATGAGCAGTTCTTC. This chain joins TRBV27 and TRBJ2-1; no clear D. This CDR3 has 15 amino acids. From germline, CDR1 is MNHEY and CDR2 SMNVEV (reference sequence). The V and J ends lost 8 bases and 2 bases respectively, with 16 bases between them.

This clonotype was seen a few times. The chain couples TRBV20-1 to TRBJ2-1; no firm D call. Trimming shortened V by 3 bases and J by 3 bases, and 6 bases separated the two germline ends. Germline assignment: CDR1 DFQATT and CDR2 SNEGSKA (reference sequence). This CDR3 is 12 amino acids long. The CDR3 DNA reads TGCAGTGCTAGGGGTCACTACAATGAGCAGTTCTTC. It is translated as CSARGHYNEQFF.

This clonotype was counted between two and nine times. This rearrangement joins TRBV7-2 to TRBJ2-7; 8 bases are a match to TRBD1. In germline, CDR1 is SGHTA, CDR2 FQGNSA. This CDR3 is 12 amino acids long. With V trimmed by 3 bases and J by 9 bases, 4 bases remained unmatched. The CDR3 DNA reads as TGTGCCAGCAGCTTCGGACAGGGTGGGCAGTACTTC. This gives the protein CASSFGQGGQYF.

This clonotype has more than one count but fewer than ten. The gene calls are TRBV12-3 or TRBV12-4 and TRBJ2-7; possible D gene TRBD2, 6 bases. The CDR3 consists of 17 residues. Deletions cut 3 bases from V and 6 bases from J, with 24 bases between. The CDR3 DNA sequence: TGTGCCAGCAGTTTTGGACCCGGCGGGGCACCCGGTCGCGAGCAGTACTTC. Its translation is CASSFGPGGAPGREQYF.

The V call is TRBV27, the J call TRBJ2-1; 7 bases are a match to TRBD1. From germline, CDR1 is MNHEY and CDR2 SMNVEV (reference sequence). V lost 3 bases and J lost 6; bases outside the gene matches: 8. The CDR3 contains 15 residues. CDR3 sequence reads: CASSFVGQVGNEQFF. DNA for the CDR3: TGTGCCAGCAGTTTTGTTGGACAGGTAGGCAATGAGCAGTTCTTC.

Turning to this clonotype: Being one base from a much bigger clone, this may be a read error. The CDR3 DNA sequence: TGTGCCAGCAGCCTCCAGACTAGAAAGGGGGTAGATACGCAGTATTTT. This gives the protein CASSLQTRKGVDTQYF. The V and J genes are TRBV7-2 and TRBJ2-3; D might be TRBD1 or TRBD2, each matching 6 bases. The V end was cut by 5 bases, the J end by 5 bases, with 20 bases between. Germline values: CDR1 SGHTA, CDR2 FQGNSA. The CDR3 is 16 residues long. The variable domain in full, completed from reference TRBV7-2 and TRBJ2-3, reads GAGVSQSPSNKVTEKGKDVELRCDPISGHTALYWYRQSLGQGLEFLIYFQGNSAPDKSGLPSDRFSAERTGGSVSTLTIQRTQQEDSAVYLCASSLQTRKGVDTQYFGPGTRLTVL.

This clonotype was seen many times. The chain combines TRBV9 with TRBJ2-4; 11 bases are shared with TRBD2. Per the germline V gene, CDR1 is SGDLS and CDR2 is YYNGEE. The CDR3 loop spans 16 amino acids. Germline trimming cut 3 bases from V and 2 bases from J; bases unmatched to any gene: 4. CDR3 sequence reads: CASSATSGKTKNIQYF. The CDR3 DNA reads as TGTGCCAGCAGCGCGACTAGCGGGAAGACCAAAAACATTCAGTACTTC.

This clonotype was picked up a small number of times. The V and J genes are TRBV20-1 and TRBJ2-7; a weak D match, TRBD1 (6 bases). The germline V gene has CDR1 DFQATT and CDR2 SNEGSKA (reference sequence). This CDR3 has 13 residues. CDR3 sequence: CSASRDNGDEQYF. The CDR3 coding sequence is TGCAGCGCGAGCCGGGACAACGGGGACGAGCAGTACTTC.

In its sample, this clonotype was seen many times. CDR3 coding DNA: TGTGCCAGCAGCCCAACCGGGCCCCAGGGCACTGAAGCTTTCTTT. It specifies CASSPTGPQGTEAFF. The genes are TRBV7-8 and TRBJ1-1, with D tentatively TRBD1 (5 bases). The CDR3 is 15 amino acids. Trimming shortened V by 5 bases and J by 4 bases, and 17 bases separated the two germline ends. Germline-derived CDR1 and CDR2 are SGHVS and FQNEAQ.

The chain combines TRBV13 with TRBJ2-3, with TRBD2 identical over 13 bases. The CDR3 extends over 16 amino acids. Germline V gene lookup returns CDR1 PRHDT and CDR2 FYEKMQ (reference sequence). V trimming: 0 bases; J trimming: 4 bases; junction bases outside the gene matches: 1. DNA of the CDR3: TGTGCCAGCAGCTTAGGTGGACTAGCGGGAGCAGATACGCAGTATTTT. It encodes CASSLGGLAGADTQYF.

This clonotype was counted at least ten times. The chain combines TRBV7-8 with TRBJ2-5, with 11 bases that match TRBD2. This CDR3 region has 14 residues. The junction had 4 bases not matched to a gene; V was cut back by 7 bases and J by 3 bases. Per the germline V gene, CDR1 is SGHVS and CDR2 is FQNEAQ. In nucleotides, the CDR3 is TGTGCCAGCACCCTAGCGGGAGGCGAAGAGACCCAGTACTTC. It translates to CASTLAGGEETQYF.

The V gene is TRBV4-3, the J gene TRBJ2-3; no definite D call. Germline lookup yields CDR1 LGHNA and CDR2 YSLEER. V lost 1 base to trimming and J lost 1 base, with 9 bases between them. The CDR3 is 15 amino acids. The CDR3 loop reads CASSQAVFRTDTQYF. The CDR3 DNA reads as TGCGCCAGCAGCCAAGCCGTCTTTCGCACAGATACGCAGTATTTT.